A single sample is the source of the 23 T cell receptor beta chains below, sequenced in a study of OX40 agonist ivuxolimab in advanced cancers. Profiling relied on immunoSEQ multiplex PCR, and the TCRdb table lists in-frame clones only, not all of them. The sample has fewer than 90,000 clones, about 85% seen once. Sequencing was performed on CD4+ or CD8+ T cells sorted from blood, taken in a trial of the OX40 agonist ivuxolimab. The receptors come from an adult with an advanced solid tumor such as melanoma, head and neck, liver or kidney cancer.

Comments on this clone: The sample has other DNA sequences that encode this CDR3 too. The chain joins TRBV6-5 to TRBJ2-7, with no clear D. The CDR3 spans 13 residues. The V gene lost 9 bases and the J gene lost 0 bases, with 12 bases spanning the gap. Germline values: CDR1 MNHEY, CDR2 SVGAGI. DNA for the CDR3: TGTGCCAGTAGACCAGGACCCTCCTACGAGCAGTACTTC. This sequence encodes CASRPGPSYEQYF.

The CDR3 spells CSVDRGYTGELFF. In DNA, the CDR3 is TGCAGCGTTGACAGGGGGTACACCGGGGAGCTGTTTTTT. V and J are TRBV29-1 and TRBJ2-2; 7 nucleotides align to TRBD1. CDR3 length: 13 amino acids. CDR1 is SQVTM and CDR2 is ANQGSEA in the germline V gene. Trimming at V came to 3 bases and at J to 3 bases, leaving 1 base not matched to a gene.

CDR3 sequence reads: CASSSGLAGNIQYF. CDR3 in DNA: TGTGCCAGTAGTAGCGGACTAGCAGGAAACATTCAGTACTTC. The rearrangement joins TRBV19 to TRBJ2-4; 8 bases align to TRBD2. Germline-derived CDR1 and CDR2 are LNHDA and SQIVND (reference sequence). V lost 4 bases, J lost 6 bases, and 5 bases stayed unmatched. The CDR3 runs 14 residues.

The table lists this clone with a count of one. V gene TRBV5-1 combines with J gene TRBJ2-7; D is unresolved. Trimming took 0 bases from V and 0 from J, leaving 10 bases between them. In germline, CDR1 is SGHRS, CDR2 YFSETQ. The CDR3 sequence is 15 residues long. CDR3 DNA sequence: TGCGCCAGCAGCTTGGGCGCAACAGCCTCCTACGAGCAGTACTTC. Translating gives CASSLGATASYEQYF.

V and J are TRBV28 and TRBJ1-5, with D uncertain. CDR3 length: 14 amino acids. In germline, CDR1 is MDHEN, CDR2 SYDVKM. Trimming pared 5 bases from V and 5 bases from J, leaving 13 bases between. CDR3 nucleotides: TGTGCCAGCAGTAAACTGATTTTATATCAGCCCCAGCATTTT. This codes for CASSKLILYQPQHF.

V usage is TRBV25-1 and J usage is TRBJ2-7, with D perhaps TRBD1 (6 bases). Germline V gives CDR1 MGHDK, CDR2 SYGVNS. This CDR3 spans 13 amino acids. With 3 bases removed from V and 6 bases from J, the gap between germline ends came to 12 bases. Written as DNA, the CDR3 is TGTGCCAGCAGTGAGATACAGGGCGGCGAGCAGTACTTC. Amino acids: CASSEIQGGEQYF.

The CDR3 DNA follows: TGTGCCAGCATACGACAGGGGGACACCGGGGAGCTGTTTTTT. Translating gives CASIRQGDTGELFF. The rearrangement links TRBV6-5 to TRBJ2-2, with 9 bases aligning to TRBD1. The CDR3 contains 14 residues. CDR1 and CDR2 from the germline V gene are MNHEY and SVGAGI. V gave up 7 bases and J gave up 3 bases; unmatched junction bases: 3.

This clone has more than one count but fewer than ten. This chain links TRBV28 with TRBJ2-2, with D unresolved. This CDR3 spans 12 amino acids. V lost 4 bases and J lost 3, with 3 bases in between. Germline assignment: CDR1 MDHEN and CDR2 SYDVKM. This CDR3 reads CASSSHTGELFF. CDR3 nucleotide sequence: TGTGCCAGCAGTTCCCACACCGGGGAGCTGTTTTTT.

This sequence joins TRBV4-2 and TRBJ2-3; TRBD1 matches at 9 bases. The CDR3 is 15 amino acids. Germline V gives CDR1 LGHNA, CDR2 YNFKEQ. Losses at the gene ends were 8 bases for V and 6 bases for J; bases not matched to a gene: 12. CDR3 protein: CASRKGQGSLDTQYF. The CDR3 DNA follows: TGTGCCAGCCGCAAGGGACAGGGAAGTTTGGATACGCAGTATTTT.

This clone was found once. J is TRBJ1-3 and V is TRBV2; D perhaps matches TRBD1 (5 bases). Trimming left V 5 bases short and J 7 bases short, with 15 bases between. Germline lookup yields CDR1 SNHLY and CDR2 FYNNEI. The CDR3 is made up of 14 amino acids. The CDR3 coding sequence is TGTGCCAGCAGTATCCCGAGGGGAGGGAACACCATATATTTT. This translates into CASSIPRGGNTIYF.

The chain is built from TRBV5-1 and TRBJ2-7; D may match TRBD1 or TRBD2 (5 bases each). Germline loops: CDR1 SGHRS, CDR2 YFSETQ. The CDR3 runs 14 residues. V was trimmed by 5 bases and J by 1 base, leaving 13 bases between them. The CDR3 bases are TGCGCCAGCAGGGGGACGATTGATTCCTACGAGCAGTACTTC. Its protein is CASRGTIDSYEQYF.

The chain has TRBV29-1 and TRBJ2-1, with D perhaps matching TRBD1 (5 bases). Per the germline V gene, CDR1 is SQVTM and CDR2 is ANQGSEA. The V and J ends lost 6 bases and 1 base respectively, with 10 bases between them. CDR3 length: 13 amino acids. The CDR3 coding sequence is TGCAGCGTGGGGCTCGGGTCCTACAATGAGCAGTTCTTC. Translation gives CSVGLGSYNEQFF.

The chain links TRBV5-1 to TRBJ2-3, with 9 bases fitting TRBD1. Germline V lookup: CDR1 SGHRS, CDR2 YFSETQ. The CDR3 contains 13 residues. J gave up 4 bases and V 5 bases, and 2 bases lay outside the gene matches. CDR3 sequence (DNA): TGCGCCAGCAGAAGACAGGGGGCAGATACGCAGTATTTT. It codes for CASRRQGADTQYF.

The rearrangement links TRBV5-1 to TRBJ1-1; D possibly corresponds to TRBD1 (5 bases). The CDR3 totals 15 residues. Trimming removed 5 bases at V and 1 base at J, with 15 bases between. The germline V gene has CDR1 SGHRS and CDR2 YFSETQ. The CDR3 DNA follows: TGCGCCAGCAGTTATACGGGACCCCGGAACACTGAAGCTTTCTTT. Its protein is CASSYTGPRNTEAFF.

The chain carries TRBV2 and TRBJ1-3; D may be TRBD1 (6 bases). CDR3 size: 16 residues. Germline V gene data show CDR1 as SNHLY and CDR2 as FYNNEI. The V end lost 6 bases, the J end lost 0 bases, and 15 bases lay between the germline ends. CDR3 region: CASRTGGINSGNTIYF. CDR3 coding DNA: TGTGCCAGCAGGACAGGAGGGATCAACTCTGGAAACACCATATATTTT. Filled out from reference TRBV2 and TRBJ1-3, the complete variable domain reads EPEVTQTPSHQVTQMGQEVILRCVPISNHLYFYWYRQILGQKVEFLVSFYNNEISEKSEIFDDQFSVERPDGSNFTLKIRSTKLEDSAMYFCASRTGGINSGNTIYFGEGSWLTVV.

The CDR3 region has the DNA TGTGCCAGCTCACCGGGACTCACCACAGATACGCAGTATTTT. Its protein is CASSPGLTTDTQYF. The rearrangement links TRBV18 to TRBJ2-3; perhaps TRBD2 as D (6 bases). The V end was cut by 3 bases, the J end by 2 bases, with 9 bases between. CDR3 size: 14 residues. Germline V lookup: CDR1 KGHSH, CDR2 LQKENI.

The CDR3 DNA is TGTGCCAGCAGCGGGGGGACCGTCTACAATGAGCAGTTCTTC. It yields the protein CASSGGTVYNEQFF. The rearrangement links TRBV28 to TRBJ2-1; 7 bases agree with TRBD2. CDR1 is MDHEN and CDR2 is SYDVKM in the germline V gene. Unmatched junction bases numbered 5, after V lost 6 bases and J lost 3 bases. CDR3 size: 14 residues.

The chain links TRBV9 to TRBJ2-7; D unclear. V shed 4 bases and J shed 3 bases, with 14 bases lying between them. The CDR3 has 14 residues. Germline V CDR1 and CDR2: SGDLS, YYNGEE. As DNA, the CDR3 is TGTGCCAGCAGCCCTCGAGATGGTCGCTACGAGCAGTACTTC. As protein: CASSPRDGRYEQYF.

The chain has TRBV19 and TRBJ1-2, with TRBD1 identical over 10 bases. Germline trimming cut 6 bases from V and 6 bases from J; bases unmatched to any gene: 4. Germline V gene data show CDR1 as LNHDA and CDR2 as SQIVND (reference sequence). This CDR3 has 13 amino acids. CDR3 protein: CASSDRGQDGYTF. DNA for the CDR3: TGTGCCAGTAGCGACAGGGGGCAGGATGGCTACACCTTC.

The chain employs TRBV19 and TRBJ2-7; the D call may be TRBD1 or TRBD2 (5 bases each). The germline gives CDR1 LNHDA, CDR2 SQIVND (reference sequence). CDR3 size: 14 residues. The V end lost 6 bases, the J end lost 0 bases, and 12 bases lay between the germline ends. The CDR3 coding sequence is TGTGCCAGTAGAAGGGACGGCTACTCCTACGAGCAGTACTTC. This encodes CASRRDGYSYEQYF.

DNA for the CDR3: TGTGCCAGCAGCCCCCCCCACCGGGATCCTTACGAGCAGTACTTC. It translates to CASSPPHRDPYEQYF. This chain connects TRBV2 to TRBJ2-7, with D tentatively TRBD2 (5 bases). V shed 6 bases and J shed 4 bases, with 19 bases lying between them. Looked up from germline, CDR1 is SNHLY and CDR2 is FYNNEI. This CDR3 has 15 residues.

CDR3 DNA sequence: TGTGCCAGCAGCTTCTCGGGGAGGGTCGGGTACGAGCAGTACTTC. Amino acid sequence: CASSFSGRVGYEQYF. The chain couples TRBV27 to TRBJ2-7, with 7 bases fitting TRBD2. Trimming cost V 6 bases and J 4 bases; bases outside gene matches: 12. This CDR3 comprises 15 residues. Germline V gene data show CDR1 as MNHEY and CDR2 as SMNVEV (reference sequence).

CDR3 sequence: CASSLTGGDQPQHF. The CDR3 DNA reads as TGTGCCAGCTCACTGACAGGCGGGGATCAGCCCCAGCATTTT. V usage is TRBV18 and J usage is TRBJ1-5; TRBD1 is a possible D gene (6 bases). Germline CDR1 is KGHSH and CDR2 is LQKENI. The CDR3 consists of 14 residues. The ends were cut back, 4 bases at V and 5 bases at J, with 12 bases in the middle.